This T cell receptor (beta chain) appears in the sequencing data of a study of T cell clones after liver transplantation. Study-wide results and limits: Low donor cell numbers restricted donor-reactive repertoire measurement in a couple of subjects.

For this clone: Its antigen is not identified.

Profiled with immunoSEQ multiplex PCR; TCRdb holds only in-frame clones, not every one. The profile covers 6,000 to 6,500 clones, with approximately 81% appearing a single time and just over 35% taken by the ten largest. This CDR3 spans 15 amino acids. From germline, CDR1 is SGHRS and CDR2 YFSETQ. Trimming removed 5 bases from V and 5 bases from J, with 19 bases in between. The sequences come from CD8+ T cells from blood, collected before liver transplant. The chain uses TRBV5-1 and TRBJ2-5; D might be TRBD2 (7 bases). This receptor was obtained from a human donor who received a liver transplant. CDR3 amino acids: CASRNEGGPRETQYF. Written as DNA, the CDR3 is TGCGCCAGCAGAAATGAGGGGGGGCCAAGGGAGACCCAGTACTTC.